The source of this TCR beta chain is a study of shared clonotypes between healthy human individuals (TCRdb year 2020). Regarding the research as a whole: A couple of women and three men aged 18 to 49 years were included in the cohort. For each donor, CD4 naive and CD4 memory were each given three plates, CD8 naive was given two plates, and CD8 memory was given one plate. To estimate repertoire size and how much clonotypes are shared between individuals, the study performed deep sequencing of blood TCR repertoires from about five healthy adults. To increase sequencing depth and limit assay-specific biases, TCR repertoire library preparation and sequencing were carried out by different laboratories using diverse techniques. Each donor's leukapheresis produced roughly between roughly 0.9 and 9 billion PBMCs.

General findings and caveats noted by the study authors: Pairwise subsampling indicated that sequencing depth was expected to affect the degree of clonotype sharing among donors. Rarefaction of sorted-subset datasets indicated incomplete sequencing despite the large sequencing depth. Naive subsets generally had larger estimated clonotype richness than memory subsets did. The genetic and exposure-history diversity represented was limited by the small number of donors. Compared with non-shared clonotypes, clonotypes shared by all four sorted-subset donors had higher generation probabilities. Sharing across a few donors was observed for 4.5% to 6.5% of naive CD4, around 3.5% of naive CD8, over 2% of memory CD4, and approximately 0.41% of memory CD8 clonotypes. Sampling was restricted to blood, and TCR repertoires in tissues likely differ from the TCR repertoires found in blood.

Using the deep immunoSEQ assay, multiplex PCR amplified TCR CDR3 regions from genomic DNA. Genomic DNA extracted from each cell subset was distributed evenly over all wells of several immunoSEQ 96-well plates, and each plate served as one replicate. Each replicate PCR for sorted subsets received about 210 ng genomic DNA, equal to tens of thousands of T cell genomes. The purified libraries were quantified using a Qubit 3.0 fluorometer, sized with a Bioanalyzer 2100, and then quantified again using the KAPA Library Quantification kit. Every immunoSEQ 96-well plate was sequenced on a dedicated single-read 150-cycle Illumina NextSeq 550 flow cell. Per the original workflow: Because only junctional sequences without quality scores were contained in the immunoSEQ output, filtering matching that applied to full-length reads could not be performed. To assign V/J genes and CDR3, sequences were annotated against IMGT germline references using PyIR, a Python wrapper for IgBLAST v1.9. Reads with weak V/J assignments (E-value above 1e-6), missing CDR3, stop codons, out-of-frame junctions, or ambiguous translated residues were removed. V3J clonotypes were defined as sequences sharing an identical inferred V gene, J gene, and CDR3 amino acid sequence. To compute the percentage overlap between repertoires, the number of shared unique clonotypes was divided by the size of the smaller repertoire. Richness of each repertoire was evaluated using RTK rarefaction, the Chao1 estimator, and Recon v2.1 estimates of unobserved clonotypes. For all TCRbeta clonotypes obtained by the gDNA method from a few donors, generation probabilities were computed with OLGA. TCRdb re-hosts the immuneACCESS table, in-frame sequences only. Its copies lack some clones; in the studies checked, an unresolved V gene accounts for under half of them, and the cause for the rest is not known. V and J calls and clone size are given by that table; D and trimming were obtained from the DNA. The sample has about 1.5 million clones on record, approximately 97% of them singletons. The top ten hold over 1% of the sample.

The donors were healthy, HIV-negative adults with no recently reported acute infections or vaccinations. Every donor was a Caucasian adult residing in Nashville, Tennessee, USA. CD4+ T cells were enriched by magnetic negative selection; naive cells were then positively selected on CD45RA, and the negative fraction formed the memory subset. Blood was collected by leukapheresis, and PBMCs were isolated by Ficoll-Histopaque density gradient centrifugation and then cryopreserved in liquid nitrogen vapor phase. Purity and quantity of every magnetically sorted T cell population were checked by analytical flow cytometry. Each sorted fraction had its genomic DNA isolated and then quantified by UV absorbance on a Nanodrop 2000c. The germline V gene encodes CDR1 SSHAT and CDR2 FNYEAQ (reference sequence). Ends trimmed: V by 5 bases, J by 1 base; bases unmatched to a gene: 6. Spanning cysteine to phenylalanine, the CDR3 consists of 15 amino acids. Of the read, only the CDR3 DNA is kept; its 45 bases are in frame from base 1.

As to this clone: This clone's antigen is unknown. Per-base quality was not reported, and no clone a single base away is much larger than it.

The sequence links TRBV7-7 to TRBJ2-7; TRBD1 lines up with 9 middle nucleotides. The specimen was naive CD4+ T cells sorted from blood. What the cell subset or site label conveys for this sample: CD45RA+ positively selected. This TCR derives from a man aged 25-40 years in good health. The CDR3 corresponds to CASSLQTGGSYEQYF. The DNA sequence follows: TGTGCCAGCAGCCTTCAGACAGGGGGTTCCTACGAGCAGTACTTC. With all but the CDR3 taken from the reference TRBV7-7 and TRBJ2-7 genes, the full variable domain is: GAGVSQSPRYKVTKRGQDVTLRCDPISSHATLYWYQQALGQGPEFLTYFNYEAQPDKSGLPSDRFSAERPEGSISTLTIQRTEQRDSAMYRCASSLQTGGSYEQYFGPGTRLTVT.